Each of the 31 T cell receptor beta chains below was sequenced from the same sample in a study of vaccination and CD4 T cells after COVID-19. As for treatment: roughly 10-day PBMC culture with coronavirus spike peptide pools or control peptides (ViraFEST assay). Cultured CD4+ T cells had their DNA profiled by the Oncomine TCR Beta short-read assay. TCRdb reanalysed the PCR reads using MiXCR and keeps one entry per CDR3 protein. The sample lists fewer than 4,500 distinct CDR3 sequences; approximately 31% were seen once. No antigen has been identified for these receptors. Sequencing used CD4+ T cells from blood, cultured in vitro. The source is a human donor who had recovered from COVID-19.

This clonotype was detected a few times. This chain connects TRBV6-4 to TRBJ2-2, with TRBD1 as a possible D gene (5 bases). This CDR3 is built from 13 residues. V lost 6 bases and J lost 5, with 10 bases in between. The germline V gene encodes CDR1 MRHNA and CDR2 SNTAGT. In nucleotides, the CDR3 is TGTGCCAGCAGACCCGACAGTACCGGGGAGCTGTTTTTT. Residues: CASRPDSTGELFF.

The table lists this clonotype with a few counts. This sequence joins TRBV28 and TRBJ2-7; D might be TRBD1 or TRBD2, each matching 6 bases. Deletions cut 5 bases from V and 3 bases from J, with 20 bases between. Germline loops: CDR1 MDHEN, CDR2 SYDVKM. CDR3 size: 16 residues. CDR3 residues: CASSNWGAGDGYEQYF. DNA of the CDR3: TGTGCCAGCAGTAACTGGGGGGCAGGGGACGGCTACGAGCAGTACTTC. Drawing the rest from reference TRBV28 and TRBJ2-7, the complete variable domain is DVKVTQSSRYLVKRTGEKVFLECVQDMDHENMFWYRQDPGLGLRLIYFSYDVKMKEKGDIPEGYSVSREKKERFSLILESASTNQTSMYLCASSNWGAGDGYEQYFGPGTRLTVT.

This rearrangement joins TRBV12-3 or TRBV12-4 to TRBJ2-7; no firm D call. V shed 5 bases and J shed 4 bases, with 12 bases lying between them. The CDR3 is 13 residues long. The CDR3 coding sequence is TGTGCCAGCAGTAATTATAATGTGTACGAGCAGTACTTC. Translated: CASSNYNVYEQYF.

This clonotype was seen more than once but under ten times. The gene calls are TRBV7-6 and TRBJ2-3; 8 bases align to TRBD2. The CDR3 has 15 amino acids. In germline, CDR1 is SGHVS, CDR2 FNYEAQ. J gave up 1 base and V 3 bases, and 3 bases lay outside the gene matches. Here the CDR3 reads CASSFGGVGTDTQYF. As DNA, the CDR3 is TGTGCCAGCAGCTTCGGGGGGGTCGGCACAGATACGCAGTATTTT.

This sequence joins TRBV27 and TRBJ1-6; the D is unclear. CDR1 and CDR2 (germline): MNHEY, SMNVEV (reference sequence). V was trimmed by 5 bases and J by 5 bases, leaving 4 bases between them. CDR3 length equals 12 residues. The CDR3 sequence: CASSRDNSPLHF. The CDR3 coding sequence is TGTGCCAGCAGTCGAGATAATTCACCCCTCCACTTT.

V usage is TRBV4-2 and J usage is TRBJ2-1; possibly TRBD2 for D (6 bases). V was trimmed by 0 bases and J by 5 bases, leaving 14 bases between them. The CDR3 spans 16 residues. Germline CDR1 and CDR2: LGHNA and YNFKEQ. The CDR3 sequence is CASSQDLGGEDNEQFF. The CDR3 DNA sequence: TGTGCCAGCAGCCAAGATCTTGGCGGGGAGGACAATGAGCAGTTCTTC.

The CDR3: CASSTGQGKGNTGELFF. DNA of the CDR3: TGTGCCAGTAGTACGGGACAGGGAAAGGGTAACACCGGGGAGCTGTTTTTT. The rearrangement links TRBV19 to TRBJ2-2; 9 bases map to TRBD1. The germline CDR1 and CDR2 sequences are LNHDA and SQIVND (reference sequence). V was clipped by 4 bases and J by 2 bases; unmatched bases: 8. There are 17 residues in the CDR3.

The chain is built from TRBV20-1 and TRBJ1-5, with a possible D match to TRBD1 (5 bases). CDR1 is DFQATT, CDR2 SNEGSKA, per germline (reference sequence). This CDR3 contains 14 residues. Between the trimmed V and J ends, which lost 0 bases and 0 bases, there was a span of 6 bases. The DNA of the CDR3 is TGCAGTGCTAGAGAAAGGGGTAGCAATCAGCCCCAGCATTTT. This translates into CSARERGSNQPQHF.

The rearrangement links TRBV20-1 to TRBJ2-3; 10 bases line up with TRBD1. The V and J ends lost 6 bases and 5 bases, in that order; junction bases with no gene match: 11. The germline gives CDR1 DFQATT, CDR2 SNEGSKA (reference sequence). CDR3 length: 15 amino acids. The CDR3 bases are TGCAGTGCAACCCCAGGGACAGGGGTGGGAGATACGCAGTATTTT. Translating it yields CSATPGTGVGDTQYF.

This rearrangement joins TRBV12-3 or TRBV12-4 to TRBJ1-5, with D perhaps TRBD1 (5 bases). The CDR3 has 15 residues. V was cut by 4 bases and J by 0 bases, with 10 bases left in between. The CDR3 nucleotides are TGTGCCAGCAGTTGGGACGGTAATAGCAATCAGCCCCAGCATTTT. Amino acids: CASSWDGNSNQPQHF.

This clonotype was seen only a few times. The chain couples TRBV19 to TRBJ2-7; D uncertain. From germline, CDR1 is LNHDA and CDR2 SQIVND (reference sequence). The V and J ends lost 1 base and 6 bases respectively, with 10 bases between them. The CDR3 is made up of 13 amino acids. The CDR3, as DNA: TGTGCCAGTAGTATAGTTGCCAACCGCGAGCAGTACTTC. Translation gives CASSIVANREQYF.

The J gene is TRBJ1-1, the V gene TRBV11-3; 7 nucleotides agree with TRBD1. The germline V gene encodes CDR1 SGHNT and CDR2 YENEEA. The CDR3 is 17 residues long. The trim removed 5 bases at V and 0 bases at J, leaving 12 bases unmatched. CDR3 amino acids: CASSLTGFWSMNTEAFF. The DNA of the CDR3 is TGTGCCAGCAGCCTGACAGGGTTTTGGTCCATGAACACTGAAGCTTTCTTT.

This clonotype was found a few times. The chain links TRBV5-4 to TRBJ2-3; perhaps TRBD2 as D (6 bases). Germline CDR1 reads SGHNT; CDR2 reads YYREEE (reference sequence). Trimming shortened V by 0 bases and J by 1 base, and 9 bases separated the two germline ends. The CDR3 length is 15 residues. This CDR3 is CASSLAGVGTDTQYF. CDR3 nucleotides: TGTGCCAGCAGCTTGGCGGGGGTTGGCACAGATACGCAGTATTTT.

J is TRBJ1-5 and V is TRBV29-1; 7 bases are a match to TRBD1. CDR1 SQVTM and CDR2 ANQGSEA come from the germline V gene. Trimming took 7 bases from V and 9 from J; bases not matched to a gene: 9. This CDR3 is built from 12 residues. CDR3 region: CSARTGLGPQHF. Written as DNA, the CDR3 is TGCAGCGCCCGGACAGGCCTTGGGCCCCAGCATTTT.

In DNA form, the CDR3 reads TGTGCCAGCTCTGGGACAGAAGATTACGAGCAGTACTTC. It is translated as CASSGTEDYEQYF. The V gene is TRBV10-3, the J gene TRBJ2-7; 7 bases map to TRBD1. Germline V gene lookup returns CDR1 ENHRY and CDR2 SYGVKD. This CDR3 has 13 residues. Losses at the gene ends were 10 bases for V and 4 bases for J; bases not matched to a gene: 10.

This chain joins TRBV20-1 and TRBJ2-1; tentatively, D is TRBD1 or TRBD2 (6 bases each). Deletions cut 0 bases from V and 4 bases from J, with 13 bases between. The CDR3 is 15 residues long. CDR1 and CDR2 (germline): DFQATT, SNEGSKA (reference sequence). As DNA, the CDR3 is TGCAGTGCTAGAGAGGGGGGCGGCTTTTACAATGAGCAGTTCTTC. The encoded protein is CSAREGGGFYNEQFF.

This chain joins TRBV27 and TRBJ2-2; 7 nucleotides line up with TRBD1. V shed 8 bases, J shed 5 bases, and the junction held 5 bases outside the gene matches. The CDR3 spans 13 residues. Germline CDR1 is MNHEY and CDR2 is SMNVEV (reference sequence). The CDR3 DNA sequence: TGTGCCAGCGGGGCAGGGGGAACCGGGGAGCTGTTTTTT. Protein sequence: CASGAGGTGELFF.

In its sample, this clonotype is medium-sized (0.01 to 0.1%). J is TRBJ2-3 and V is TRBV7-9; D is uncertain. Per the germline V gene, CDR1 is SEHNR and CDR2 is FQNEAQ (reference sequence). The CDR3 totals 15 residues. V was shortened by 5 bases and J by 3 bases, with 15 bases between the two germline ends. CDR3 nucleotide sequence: TGTGCCAGCAGCCCAACGGCGGCGGTTACAGATACGCAGTATTTT. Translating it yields CASSPTAAVTDTQYF.

CDR3 bases: TGTGCCAGCAACAACCCTACTGGGCGGGGGCGGACTGAAGCTTTCTTT. Its translation: CASNNPTGRGRTEAFF. This rearrangement joins TRBV7-9 to TRBJ1-1; possibly TRBD1 for D (6 bases). The V end was cut by 7 bases, the J end by 5 bases, with 23 bases between. CDR1 is SEHNR, CDR2 FQNEAQ, per germline (reference sequence). The length of the CDR3 is 16 residues.

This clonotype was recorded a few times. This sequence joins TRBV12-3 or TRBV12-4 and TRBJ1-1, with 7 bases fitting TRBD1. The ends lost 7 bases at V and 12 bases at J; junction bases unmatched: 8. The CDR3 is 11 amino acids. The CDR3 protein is CASTPGTVTFF. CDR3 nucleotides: TGTGCCAGCACCCCCGGGACAGTCACTTTCTTT.

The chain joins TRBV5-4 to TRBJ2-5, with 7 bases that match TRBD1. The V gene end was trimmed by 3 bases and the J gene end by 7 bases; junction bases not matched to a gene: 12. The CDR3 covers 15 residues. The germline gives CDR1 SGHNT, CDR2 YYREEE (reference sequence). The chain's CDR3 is CASSSRSTGLGTQYF. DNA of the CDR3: TGTGCCAGCAGCTCCCGGTCGACAGGGCTGGGGACCCAGTACTTC. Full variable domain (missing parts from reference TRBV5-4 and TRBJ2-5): ETGVTQSPTHLIKTRGQQVTLRCSSQSGHNTVSWYQQALGQGPQFIFQYYREEENGRGNFPPRFSGLQFPNYSSELNVNALELDDSALYLCASSSRSTGLGTQYFGPGTRLLVL.

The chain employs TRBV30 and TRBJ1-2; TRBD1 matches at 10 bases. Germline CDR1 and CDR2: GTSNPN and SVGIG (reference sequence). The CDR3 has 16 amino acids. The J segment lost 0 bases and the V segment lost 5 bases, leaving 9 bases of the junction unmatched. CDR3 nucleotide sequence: TGTGCCTGGGGGACGGGACAGGGGCTAGCTAACTATGGCTACACCTTC. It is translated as CAWGTGQGLANYGYTF.

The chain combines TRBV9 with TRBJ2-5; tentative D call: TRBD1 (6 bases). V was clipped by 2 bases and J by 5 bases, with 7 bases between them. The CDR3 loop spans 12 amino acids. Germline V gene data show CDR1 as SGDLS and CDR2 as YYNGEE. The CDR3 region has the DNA TGTGCCAGCAGCGTTAGGGGGGAGACCCAGTACTTC. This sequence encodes CASSVRGETQYF.

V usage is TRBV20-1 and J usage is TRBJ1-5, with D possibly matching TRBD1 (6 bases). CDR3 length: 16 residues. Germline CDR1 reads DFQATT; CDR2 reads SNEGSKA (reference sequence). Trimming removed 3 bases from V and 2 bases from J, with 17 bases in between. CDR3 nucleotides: TGCAGTGCTAGCGGCCAACAGGGCTGGGGCAATCAGCCCCAGCATTTT. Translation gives CSASGQQGWGNQPQHF.

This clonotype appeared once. CDR3: CASSPYPGPSTDTQYF. As DNA, the CDR3 is TGTGCCAGCTCACCATATCCGGGACCCAGCACAGATACGCAGTATTTT. The rearrangement joins TRBV18 to TRBJ2-3; D could derive from TRBD1 or TRBD2 (5 bases each). This CDR3 is 16 amino acids long. Germline CDR1 KGHSH, CDR2 LQKENI. V lost 2 bases to trimming and J lost 0 bases, with 12 bases between them.

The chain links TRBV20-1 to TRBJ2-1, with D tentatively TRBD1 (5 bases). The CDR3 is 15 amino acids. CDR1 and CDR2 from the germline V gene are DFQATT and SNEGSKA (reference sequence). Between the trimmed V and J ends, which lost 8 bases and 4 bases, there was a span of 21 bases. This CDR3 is CSWGPKGNVYNEQFF. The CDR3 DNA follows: TGCAGTTGGGGTCCGAAGGGGAATGTTTACAATGAGCAGTTCTTC.

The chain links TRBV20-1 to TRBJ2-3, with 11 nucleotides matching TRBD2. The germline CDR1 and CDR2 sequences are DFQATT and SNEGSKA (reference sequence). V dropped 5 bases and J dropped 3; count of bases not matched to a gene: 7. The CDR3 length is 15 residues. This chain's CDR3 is CSALFSGGVTDTQYF. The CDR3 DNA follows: TGCAGTGCTCTCTTTAGCGGGGGGGTAACAGATACGCAGTATTTT.

DNA of the CDR3: TGTGCCAGCTCAACAGGGTCCCAAGAGACCCAGTACTTC. This gives the protein CASSTGSQETQYF. The J gene is TRBJ2-5, the V gene TRBV12-3 or TRBV12-4; tentative D call: TRBD1 (6 bases). V was clipped by 8 bases and J by 1 base, with 11 bases between them. CDR3 length equals 13 residues.

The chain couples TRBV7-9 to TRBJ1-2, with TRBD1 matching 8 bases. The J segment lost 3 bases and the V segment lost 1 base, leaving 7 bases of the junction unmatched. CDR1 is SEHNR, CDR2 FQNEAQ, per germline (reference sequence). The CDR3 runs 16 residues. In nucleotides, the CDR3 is TGTGCCAGCAGCTTAGATGGACAGGGTGGTTACTATGGCTACACCTTC. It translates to CASSLDGQGGYYGYTF.

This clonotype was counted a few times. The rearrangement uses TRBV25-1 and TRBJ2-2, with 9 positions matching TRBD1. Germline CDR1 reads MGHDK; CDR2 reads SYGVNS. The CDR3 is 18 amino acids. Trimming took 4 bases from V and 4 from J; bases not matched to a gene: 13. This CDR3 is CASSGFPGQGSGTGELFF. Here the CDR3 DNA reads TGTGCCAGCAGTGGCTTCCCCGGACAGGGGTCGGGCACCGGGGAGCTGTTTTTT.

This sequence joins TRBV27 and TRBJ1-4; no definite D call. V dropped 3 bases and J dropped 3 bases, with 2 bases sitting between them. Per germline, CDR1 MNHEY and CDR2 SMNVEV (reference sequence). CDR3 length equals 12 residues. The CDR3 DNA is TGTGCCAGCAGTTTCCCTAATGAAAAACTGTTTTTT. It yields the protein CASSFPNEKLFF. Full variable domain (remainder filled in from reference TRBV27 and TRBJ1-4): EAQVTQNPRYLITVTGKKLTVTCSQNMNHEYMSWYRQDPGLGLRQIYYSMNVEVTDKGDVPEGYKVSRKEKRNFPLILESPSPNQTSLYFCASSFPNEKLFFGSGTQLSVL.